Described below is a single T cell receptor beta chain sequence and its context. Sequenced by immunoSEQ multiplex PCR; TCRdb stores in-frame clones only, minus some. The sample has roughly 240,000 clones, around 89% seen once. CDR1 and CDR2 (germline): SGDLS, YYNGEE. The CDR3 consists of 13 residues. The ends were cut back, 0 bases at V and 14 bases at J, with 15 bases in the middle. This sample stems from a study of blood T cell repertoires in COVID-19. Study-level information: Spain, Italy and the United States supplied samples that represented acute and convalescent COVID-19. PBMCs, B-cell-depleted T cells, or T cells provided the cDNA or gDNA that made up the material.

Participant-reported clinical history was the basis for cohort assignment. The sequenced sample consisted of PBMCs or T cells enriched from blood (not recorded which). This rearrangement joins TRBV9 to TRBJ2-1; D perhaps matches TRBD2 (6 bases). This receptor was identified in a man aged 50 or older who had been exposed to COVID-19. CDR3 sequence reads: CASSVDPAGNKFF. The CDR3 region has the DNA TGTGCCAGCAGCGTAGATCCCGCGGGGAATAAGTTCTTC.